The entry below gives a single T cell receptor beta chain sequence along with its context. What it binds is unknown. The data belong to a study of OX40 agonist ivuxolimab in advanced cancers. On the study more broadly: Dose-escalation subjects each had hepatocellular carcinoma, melanoma, renal cell or head and neck cancer. Overall study results and limits: Averaged across samples, CD8+ T cells carried more expanded clones than CD4+ did.

Libraries were prepared by immunoSEQ multiplex PCR; TCRdb keeps only in-frame clonotypes and omits some of them. The profile shows around 80,000 clones, roughly 87% of them singletons. Germline values: CDR1 LNHDA, CDR2 SQIVND (reference sequence). The V and J ends lost 3 bases and 4 bases respectively, with 9 bases between them. The CDR3 covers 13 residues. This chain uses TRBV19 with TRBJ1-2; perhaps TRBD1 as D (6 bases). The TCR comes from an adult with an advanced solid tumor such as melanoma, head and neck, liver or kidney cancer. This specimen was CD4+ or CD8+ T cells sorted from blood, taken in a trial of the OX40 agonist ivuxolimab. DNA of the CDR3: TGTGCCAGTAGTATCCGGGACACCTATGGCTACACCTTC. Its protein product is CASSIRDTYGYTF.